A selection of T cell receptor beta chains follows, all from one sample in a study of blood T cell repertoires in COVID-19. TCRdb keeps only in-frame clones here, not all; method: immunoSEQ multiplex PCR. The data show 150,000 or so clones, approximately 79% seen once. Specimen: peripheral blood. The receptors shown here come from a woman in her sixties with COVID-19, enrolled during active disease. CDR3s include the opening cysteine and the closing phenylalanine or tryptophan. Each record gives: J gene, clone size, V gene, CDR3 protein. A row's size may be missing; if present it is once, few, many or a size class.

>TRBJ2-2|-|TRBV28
CASSRLAGAVGELFF
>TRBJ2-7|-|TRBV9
CASSLGQDSYEQYF
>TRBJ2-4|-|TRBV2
CASRQVTQDIQYF
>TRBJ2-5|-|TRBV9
CASSVRVNGETQYF
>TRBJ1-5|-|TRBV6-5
CASRSSHNQPQHF
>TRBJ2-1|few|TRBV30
CAWRFGAIGATKDNEQFF
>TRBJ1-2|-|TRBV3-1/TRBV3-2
CASSQGRGGSYTF
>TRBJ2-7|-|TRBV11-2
CASSPSGLGSEQYF
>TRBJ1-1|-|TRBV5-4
CASSQPTGANTEAFF
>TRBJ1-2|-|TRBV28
CASSPQPGFFYGYTF
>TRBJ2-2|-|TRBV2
CASRQGEIGELFF
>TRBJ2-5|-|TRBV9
CASSASGTREETQYF
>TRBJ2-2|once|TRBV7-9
CASSLGDSHTGELFF
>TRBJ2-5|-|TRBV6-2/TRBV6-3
CASSKPSTGTETQYF
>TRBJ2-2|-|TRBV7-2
CASSLNGLATNTGELFF
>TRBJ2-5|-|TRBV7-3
CASSPAGNQETQYF
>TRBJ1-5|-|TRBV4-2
CASSLNRGQPQHF
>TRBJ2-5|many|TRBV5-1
CASSLVPGQGEETQYF
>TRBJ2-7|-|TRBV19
CASSIRQGSGEQYF
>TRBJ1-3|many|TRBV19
CASSTGGSGNTIYF
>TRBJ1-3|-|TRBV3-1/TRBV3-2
CASSPNRGSGNTIYF
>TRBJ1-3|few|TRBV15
CATSRDAGQHSGNTIYF
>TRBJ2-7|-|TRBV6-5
CASRREWDYEQYF
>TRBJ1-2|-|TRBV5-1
CASRPRTRASLTGYTF
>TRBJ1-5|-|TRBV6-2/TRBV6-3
CASSYTGYHDQPQHF
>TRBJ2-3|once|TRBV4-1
CASSQETSGGNTDTQYF
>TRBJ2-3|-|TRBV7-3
CASSSDSGADTQYF
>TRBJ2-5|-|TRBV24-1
CATSDPLTSGQETQYF
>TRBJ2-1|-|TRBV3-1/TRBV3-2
CASSTHYNEQFF
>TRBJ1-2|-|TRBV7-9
CASSPPDYGYTF
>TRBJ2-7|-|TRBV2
CATNRDTAYEQYF
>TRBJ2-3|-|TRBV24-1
CATSDLSPSGRSIVAQYF
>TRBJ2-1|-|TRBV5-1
CASRRDTEGEQFF